This entry describes one T cell receptor beta chain. This entry comes from a study of cytomegalovirus exposure and HLA in healthy donors. Germline V gene lookup returns CDR1 MNHEY and CDR2 SMNVEV (reference sequence). With 6 bases removed from V and 4 bases from J, the gap between germline ends came to 13 bases. The CDR3 totals 15 residues. The table came from immunoSEQ multiplex PCR; TCRdb's copy has only in-frame clones and leaves some out. The repertoire holds 50,000 to 65,000 clones, with approximately 95% as singletons. This sequence joins TRBV27 and TRBJ1-6, with unresolved D. This TCR derives from a woman under 30 in good health and CMV-seropositive. Sequencing was performed on PBMCs. The CDR3 sequence is CASSASNQYNSPLHF. The CDR3 coding sequence is TGTGCCAGCAGCGCCTCAAATCAGTATAATTCACCCCTCCACTTT.